Presented here are 15 T cell receptor beta chains from one specimen sequenced in a study of shared clonotypes between healthy human individuals. Using immunoSEQ multiplex PCR, the repertoire was profiled, and TCRdb retains in-frame clones only, with some absent. The sample records 700,000 or so clones, about three quarters being singletons. The sample comprised memory CD4+ T cells sorted from blood. Subset specified: CD45RA-negative fraction. These receptors were taken from a woman in her 30s in good health.

The chain links TRBV27 to TRBJ2-3; the D is unclear. The germline V and J ends were trimmed by 5 bases and 5 bases, with 11 bases remaining between them. The CDR3 covers 13 residues. CDR1 is MNHEY, CDR2 SMNVEV, per germline (reference sequence). The CDR3 here is CASSAKVGDTQYF. CDR3 in DNA: TGTGCCAGCAGTGCTAAAGTTGGAGATACGCAGTATTTT.

The chain joins TRBV28 to TRBJ1-2; D is perhaps TRBD1 (5 bases). V lost 2 bases and J lost 8, with 15 bases in between. The CDR3 length is 14 residues. From germline, CDR1 is MDHEN and CDR2 SYDVKM. CDR3 residues: CASSLGRGRPGYTF. Here the CDR3 DNA reads TGTGCCAGCAGTTTAGGGAGGGGAAGGCCGGGCTACACCTTC.

The gene calls are TRBV9 and TRBJ1-1; 7 bases agree with TRBD1. V trimming: 0 bases; J trimming: 1 base; junction bases outside the gene matches: 0. Germline V gene lookup returns CDR1 SGDLS and CDR2 YYNGEE. There are 14 residues in the CDR3. The CDR3 sequence is CASSVGQGNTEAFF. The CDR3 DNA follows: TGTGCCAGCAGCGTAGGACAGGGGAACACTGAAGCTTTCTTT.

The V call is TRBV6-5, the J call TRBJ2-7; no definite D call. Per germline, CDR1 MNHEY and CDR2 SVGAGI. The CDR3 has 14 residues. The V and J ends lost 2 bases and 3 bases respectively, with 11 bases between them. In DNA form, the CDR3 reads TGTGCCAGCAGTTACGCCGACATGGACTACGAGCAGTACTTC. Translation gives CASSYADMDYEQYF.

The V gene is TRBV6-5, the J gene TRBJ2-1; tentatively, D is TRBD2 (6 bases). The CDR3 covers 14 residues. Germline V gene sequence: CDR1 MNHEY, CDR2 SVGAGI. V was pared by 5 bases and J by 6 bases, with 14 bases between. The CDR3 region is CASSHRDSINEQFF. CDR3 DNA: TGTGCCAGCAGTCACCGGGACTCCATCAATGAGCAGTTCTTC.

The gene calls are TRBV30 and TRBJ1-1; D not resolved. The length of the CDR3 is 11 residues. Germline V gene sequence: CDR1 GTSNPN, CDR2 SVGIG (reference sequence). Trimming removed 2 bases from V and 7 bases from J, with 8 bases in between. The CDR3 DNA sequence: TGTGCCTGGAGTTCGATTCTTGAAGCTTTCTTT. This sequence encodes CAWSSILEAFF. The full variable domain, in which reference TRBV30 and TRBJ1-1 provide the parts outside the CDR3, is SQTIHQWPATLVQPVGSPLSLECTVEGTSNPNLYWYRQAAGRGLQLLFYSVGIGQISSEVPQNLSASRPQDRQFILSSKKLLLSDSGFYLCAWSSILEAFFGQGTRLTVV.

This clone is a singleton in its sample. The chain joins TRBV28 to TRBJ1-4, with 9 bases that match TRBD1. The CDR3 consists of 14 residues. Germline CDR1 and CDR2: MDHEN and SYDVKM. Trimming cost V 5 bases and J 7 bases; bases outside gene matches: 5. The chain's CDR3 is CASSPGQGSEKLFF. CDR3 coding DNA: TGTGCCAGCAGTCCTGGACAGGGGAGTGAAAAACTGTTTTTT.

V is TRBV19 and J is TRBJ1-4; 10 bases map to TRBD1. The CDR3 extends over 16 amino acids. The germline V gene encodes CDR1 LNHDA and CDR2 SQIVND (reference sequence). V gave up 9 bases and J gave up 0 bases; unmatched junction bases: 7. The CDR3 coding sequence is TGTGCCAGCAACGACAGGGGGCTTGCAACTAATGAAAAACTGTTTTTT. This encodes CASNDRGLATNEKLFF. Variable domain in full (rest from reference TRBV19 and TRBJ1-4): DGGITQSPKYLFRKEGQNVTLSCEQNLNHDAMYWYRQDPGQGLRLIYYSQIVNDFQKGDIAEGYSVSREKKESFPLTVTSAQKNPTAFYLCASNDRGLATNEKLFFGSGTQLSVL.

The chain couples TRBV9 to TRBJ2-2, with TRBD2 matching over 11 bases. In germline, CDR1 is SGDLS, CDR2 YYNGEE. The CDR3 length is 18 residues. V shed 0 bases, J shed 2 bases, and the junction held 6 bases outside the gene matches. In DNA form, the CDR3 reads TGTGCCAGCAGCGTAGCTAGCGGGAGGCCCGGCAACACCGGGGAGCTGTTTTTT. Its protein product is CASSVASGRPGNTGELFF.

V is TRBV11-2 and J is TRBJ2-5; the D call may be TRBD1 or TRBD2 (5 bases each). The germline V and J ends were trimmed by 7 bases and 1 base, with 19 bases remaining between them. CDR1 is SGHAT and CDR2 is FQNNGV in the germline V gene. This CDR3 has 16 amino acids. Here the CDR3 DNA reads TGTGCCAGCACCTACGGGGCAGGGAATTTCCAAGAGACCCAGTACTTC. Its protein product is CASTYGAGNFQETQYF.

A single count supports this clone. The chain joins TRBV29-1 to TRBJ2-5; D possibly matches TRBD1 or TRBD2 (5 bases each). In germline, CDR1 is SQVTM, CDR2 ANQGSEA. V lost 3 bases and J lost 5, with 10 bases in between. This CDR3 region has 12 residues. CDR3 nucleotides: TGCAGCGTTGACCTGGGGGTCGAGACCCAGTACTTC. It yields the protein CSVDLGVETQYF.

This clone was detected many times. This may be a read error, as it is one base from a much larger clone. Different DNA sequences within this sample yield the same CDR3. CDR3: CASSLPGTGAGNTIYF. The CDR3 bases are TGCGCCAGCAGCTTGCCCGGGACAGGGGCCGGAAACACCATATATTTT. The chain carries TRBV5-1 and TRBJ1-3; TRBD1 agrees at 10 bases. Germline-derived CDR1 and CDR2 are SGHRS and YFSETQ. The ends lost 1 base at V and 4 bases at J; junction bases unmatched: 5. The CDR3 contains 16 residues.

The chain couples TRBV19 to TRBJ1-2; 11 bases fit TRBD1. J lost 7 bases, V lost 4 bases, and 11 bases had no gene match. The germline gives CDR1 LNHDA, CDR2 SQIVND (reference sequence). The CDR3 runs 16 residues. This CDR3 reads CASSRGQGALHSGYTF. In DNA, the CDR3 is TGTGCCAGTAGTAGAGGACAGGGGGCACTTCACTCTGGCTACACCTTC. Using reference TRBV19 and TRBJ1-2 for the parts outside the CDR3, the full variable domain is DGGITQSPKYLFRKEGQNVTLSCEQNLNHDAMYWYRQDPGQGLRLIYYSQIVNDFQKGDIAEGYSVSREKKESFPLTVTSAQKNPTAFYLCASSRGQGALHSGYTFGSGTRLTVV.

CDR3 coding DNA: TGTGCCAGCAGCTTAGATCGCAATGAGCAGTTCTTC. Residues: CASSLDRNEQFF. The chain uses TRBV5-8 and TRBJ2-1; D not certain. Germline CDR1 is SGHTS and CDR2 is YDEGEE. The CDR3 is made up of 12 amino acids. Trimming cost V 2 bases and J 6 bases, with 6 bases left between them.

With regard to this clone: An end of the junction does not agree with germline; a read error may underlie this. The chain links TRBV28 to TRBJ2-7, with TRBD2 identical over 11 bases. This CDR3 spans 11 amino acids. Germline V lookup: CDR1 MDHEN, CDR2 SYDVKM. CDR3 residues: CASRAMGLAAF. CDR3 sequence (DNA): TGTGCCAGCAGAGCCATGGGACTAGCGGCGTTC.